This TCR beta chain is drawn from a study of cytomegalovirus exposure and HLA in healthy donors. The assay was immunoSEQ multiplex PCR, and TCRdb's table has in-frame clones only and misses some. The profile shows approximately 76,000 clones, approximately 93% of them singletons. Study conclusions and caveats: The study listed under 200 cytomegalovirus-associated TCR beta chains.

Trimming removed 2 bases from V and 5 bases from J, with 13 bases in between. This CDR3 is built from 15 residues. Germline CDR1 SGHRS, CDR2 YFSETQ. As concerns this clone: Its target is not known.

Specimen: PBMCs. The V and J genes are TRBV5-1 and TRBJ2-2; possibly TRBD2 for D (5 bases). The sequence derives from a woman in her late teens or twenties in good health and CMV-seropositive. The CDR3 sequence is CASSFTPGSTGELFF. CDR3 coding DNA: TGCGCCAGCAGCTTTACTCCGGGGAGTACCGGGGAGCTGTTTTTT.